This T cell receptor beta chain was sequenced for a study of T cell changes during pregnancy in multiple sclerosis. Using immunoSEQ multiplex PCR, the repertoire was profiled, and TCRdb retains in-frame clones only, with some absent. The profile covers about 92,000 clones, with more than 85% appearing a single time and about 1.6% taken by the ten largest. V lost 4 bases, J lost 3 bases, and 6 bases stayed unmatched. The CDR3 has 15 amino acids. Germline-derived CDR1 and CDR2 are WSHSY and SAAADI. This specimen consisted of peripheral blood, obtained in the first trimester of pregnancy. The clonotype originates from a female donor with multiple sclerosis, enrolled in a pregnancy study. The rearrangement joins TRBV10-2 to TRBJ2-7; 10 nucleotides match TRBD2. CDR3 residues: CASSVGLAGDYEQYF. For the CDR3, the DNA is TGCGCCAGCAGTGTAGGGCTAGCGGGAGACTACGAGCAGTACTTC.